This TCR beta chain was observed in a study of cytomegalovirus exposure and HLA in healthy donors (dated by TCRdb to the late 2010s). The study in broad terms: An earlier analysis of roughly 610 of the donors reported approximately 300 Gb of sequence data and around 120 million unique TCR beta sequences obtained from approximately 180 million T cells. Of the 398 genotyped donors, about 80% fell in the genetic ancestry cluster associated with self-reported Caucasian donors. Donor age, sex, ethnicity and CMV serostatus were compiled together with the repertoire data. The aim of the study was to test whether cataloging public T cell receptors could identify signatures of past pathogen exposure. An earlier analysis of approximately 630 of the donors applied high-throughput TCR beta sequencing to assess whether each TCR beta V gene segment acted as functional or pseudogenic. Typing coverage differed by locus: A, B, C, DRB1 and DQB1 were typed in roughly 620-630 donors, DQA1 in about 500, DPA1 in approximately 610, and DPB1 in about 450. Because of strong linkage in the cohort, five DR-DQ haplotypes were treated as single units for association and clustering. To predict cytomegalovirus infection status, the study combined high-throughput TCR immunosequencing, statistical association of individual TCRs with disease status, and machine learning. In the later analysis, no new phenotypic data were used to find candidate immune exposures; instead, reliance was placed on TCR beta sequences and their occurrence across donors. All discovery cohort repertoires had been generated on a single sequencing platform. HLA typing included class I and class II loci at four-digit resolution. A separate validation cohort of 90 to 150 different subjects was used in addition to the roughly 640-subject first cohort. About 280 gigabases of sequencing data and around 80 million unique TCR sequences made up an early release that covered about 640 HLA-typed donors. Across approximately 400 genotyped donors of the cohort, an average of roughly 230,000 unique TCR beta nucleotide sequences per donor were sequenced, and 15% to 20% of those sequences were non-productive. A later genetic analysis used genome-wide SNP genotypes for about three fifths of the 666 donors, treating that subset as a discovery cohort. The study profiled the T cell repertoires of hundreds of subjects by immunosequencing and related them to cytomegalovirus serostatus. To study patterns of TCR occurrence, a later analysis re-analyzed previously published TCR beta repertoires from 550 to 800 donors and added high-resolution HLA genotyping.

Of note for this clone: Its specific antigen is unknown.

The full study reports these points: This cohort had only TCR beta chains sequenced, and the lack of alpha or paired-chain data limited which features could be detected. Compared with the roughly 670-donor mean, donors in an Asian-associated ancestry cluster had fewer N-insertions in productive TCRs, according to a later genetic analysis. Linkage disequilibrium might explain the correlated functional status among segregating V segments, but an unknown experimental factor could not be ruled out. According to a later analysis, TCR association rates differed among HLA loci, with DRB1 alleles showing the most associated TCRs and HLA-C alleles showing the fewest. The sequencing pipeline was judged likely to have produced a cluster of highly shared sequence variants as a technical artifact. A total of 150 or so TCR beta chains were listed by the study as associated with cytomegalovirus. About 15 rarely observed V segments, including chromosome 9 orphons, were excluded from the earlier analysis of several hundred of the donors because counts were too low. Strong co-occurrence of HLA alleles, especially DR and DQ, made assigning TCR associations to individual alleles difficult. A later analysis found that most CMV-associated TCR beta chains appeared HLA-restricted, with HLA associations seemingly driven largely by CMV exposure. In an earlier analysis of approximately 590 of the donors, most TCR beta V segments were observed in productive rearrangements about 90% or about 30% of the time, broadly matching IMGT annotations. Compared with equally common non-associated chains, HLA-associated TCR beta chains in a later analysis were more clonally expanded and had lower generation probabilities. A further reported finding was that TCR beta sequences accurately predicted the HLA-A and HLA-B alleles for most subjects in the first cohort. Some IMGT-functional V segments, including TRBV6-2 and TRBV6-3, could not be told apart with the 87-base-pair reads, so those segments were excluded. The presence/absence analyses assumed that sequencing depth was roughly uniform across donors, and that assumption may not be true. It was suggested by the authors that the approach could potentially be generalized to other disease states and immunological phenotypes. Three of the identified cytomegalovirus-associated TCR beta chains were confirmed in vitro to be specific for cytomegalovirus antigens. Because HLA typing was missing for some donors at each locus, association tests included only the typed subset. At a false discovery rate of 0.05, a later analysis linked approximately 18,000 TCR beta sequences to specific HLA alleles. The classifier was reported to diagnose cytomegalovirus status with high specificity and sensitivity in both the original and validation cohorts. The only immune exposure information available for the cohort was CMV serostatus. Most TCR sequences were observed very rarely across donors, whereas some public TCRs were present in many individuals. In a later analysis, several top co-occurrence clusters were reported to appear linked to parvovirus B19, influenza, CMV and Epstein-Barr virus. An association between a missense DCLRE1C variant and V-gene and J-gene trimming of TCR beta chains was found in a later genetic analysis and replicated in an independent cohort.

Libraries were constructed by the immunoSEQ multiplex PCR assay. For the multiplex PCR, a mixture combining 60 forward primers for TCR Vbeta segments and 13 reverse primers for TCR Jbeta segments was used. The CDR3 region of rearranged TCR beta genes was amplified from genomic DNA with a multiplex PCR assay. The amplified TCR beta libraries were sequenced on the Illumina HiSeq System as 87-base-pair reads. On the authors' methods: In a later analysis, tens of millions of unique TCR beta chains were counted across the approximately 670 repertoires, and approximately 9.9 million of these chains were shared by at least two donors. Raw reads were error-corrected and collapsed into unique sequences with a nearest-neighbor algorithm that merged closely related sequences to remove PCR and sequencing errors. To assign V, D and J gene segments, CDR3 sequences were aligned to IMGT reference sequences. For a sequence to be retained, at least a six-nucleotide match to both a V gene segment and a J gene segment was required. A rearrangement counted as productive if the CDR3 had no stop codons and remained in frame with V and J, and every other rearrangement counted as non-productive. CDR3 was defined by IMGT convention, running from the second conserved V-encoded cysteine to the conserved J-encoded phenylalanine. In an earlier analysis of 500 to 650 of the donors, sequences lacking an unambiguous match to a single V gene segment were excluded. An earlier analysis of 587 of the donors called V segments functional above 56.7% productive rearrangements and segregating when the between-donor standard deviation exceeded 5%. A statistical classification framework was built for diagnosing cytomegalovirus status from the catalog of TCR beta chain sequences. In a later analysis, TCR nucleotide sequences were compared against IMGT/GENE-DB human TR gene sequences so that V and J genes could be assigned. Using the TCRdist pipeline, a later analysis assigned CDR3 sequences along with most-parsimonious VDJ recombination scenarios. In a later analysis, each TCR beta chain was defined by its CDR3 amino acid sequence together with its V-gene family, and reads without a unique V-gene family were excluded. In a later analysis, approximately 590 highly shared, low-generation-probability nucleotide sequences were removed to address suspected cross-contamination and a sequencing artifact. In a later analysis, a clonal expansion index was calculated for each public chain from normalized within-repertoire ranks of inferred template counts. A later analysis computed generation probabilities with a VDJ recombination model fitted to out-of-frame rearrangements, and checked the results against IGoR. A later analysis scored TCR-TCR, TCR-HLA and TCR-CMV co-occurrence with hypergeometric tests, applying a repertoire-size bias correction to TCR pairs. A later analysis estimated false discovery rates by permuting HLA or CMV assignments 20 times. In a later analysis, co-occurring TCRs were grouped using DBSCAN, and TCRdist sequence similarity was added for clustering within HLA-allele-positive subsets. Repertoires with fewer than 30,000 or more than 120,000 public chains, plus five repertoires with anomalous nucleotide sharing, were excluded from co-occurrence clustering. TCRdb re-hosts the immuneACCESS table, in-frame sequences only. Its copies lack some clones; in the studies checked, an unresolved V gene accounts for under half of them, and the cause for the rest is not known. V and J calls and clone size are given by that table; D and trimming were obtained from the DNA. This sample's listing comprises fewer than 100,000 clones. Around 4% of the sample belongs to the ten largest clones.

After removal of 4 bases from V and 1 base from J, the junction retains 2 bases not matched to a gene. Measured from the cysteine to the phenylalanine, the CDR3 is 14 residues long. CDR3 DNA is the only sequence kept; it has 42 bases, read in frame from the first base. Per the germline V gene, KGHSH is the CDR1 and LQKENI is the CDR2. The cohort comprised fewer than 700 healthy bone marrow donors. All cohort members were sampled while nominally healthy, although unrecorded immune exposures were likely present. The donor tested CMV seropositive and was one of the 289 seropositive cohort members. Every donor gave a peripheral blood sample, and the peripheral blood mononuclear cells from that sample were used for TCR beta sequencing. The Qiagen DNeasy Blood Extraction Kit was used to extract genomic DNA from the blood cell samples.

This TCR came from a man between 18 and 35 years old in good health and CMV-seropositive. The sequence is built from TRBV18 and TRBJ2-5, and TRBD1 aligns with 8 junction nucleotides. The specimen was PBMCs. The bases are TGTGCCAGCTCACTTGACAGGGGCCAAGAGACCCAGTACTTC. Its protein product is CASSLDRGQETQYF.